This T cell receptor beta chain stems from a study of T cell repertoires in cytomegalovirus infection. General study findings and limits: Ex vivo, HLA-C-restricted CMV-specific TCR beta clonotypes prevailed over the rest of the response.

This CDR3 is 10 amino acids long. Germline lookup yields CDR1 LNHDA and CDR2 SQIVND (reference sequence). Deletions cut 10 bases from V and 12 bases from J, with 16 bases between. About this clonotype itself: Its antigen remains unknown.

TCRdb itself ran the reads through MiXCR, one entry per CDR3 protein. The sample lists around 750,000 distinct CDR3 sequences; 30% to 35% were seen once. The specimen was cultured CD8+ T cells from PBMCs, collected from culture after CMV antigen stimulation. The TCR comes from a human donor in good health (CMV status not recorded). Some clones in this sample may be carry-over from other donors' samples. The V gene is TRBV19, the J gene TRBJ2-7, with a weak D call TRBD1 (7 bases). The CDR3 reads CATEGGGRYF. The CDR3 DNA sequence: TGTGCCACTGAAGGAGGGGGCCGGTACTTC.